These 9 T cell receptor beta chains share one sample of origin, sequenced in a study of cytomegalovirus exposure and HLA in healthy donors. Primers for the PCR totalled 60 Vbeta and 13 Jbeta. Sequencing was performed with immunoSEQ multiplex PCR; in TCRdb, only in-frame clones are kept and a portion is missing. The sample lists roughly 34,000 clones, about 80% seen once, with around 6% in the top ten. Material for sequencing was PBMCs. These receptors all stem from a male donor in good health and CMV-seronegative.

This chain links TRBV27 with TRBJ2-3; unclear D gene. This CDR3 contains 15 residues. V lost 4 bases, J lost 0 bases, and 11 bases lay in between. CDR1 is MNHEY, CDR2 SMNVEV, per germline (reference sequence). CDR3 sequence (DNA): TGTGCCAGCAGTTCCTCAGCGAGTAGCACAGATACGCAGTATTTT. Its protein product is CASSSSASSTDTQYF.

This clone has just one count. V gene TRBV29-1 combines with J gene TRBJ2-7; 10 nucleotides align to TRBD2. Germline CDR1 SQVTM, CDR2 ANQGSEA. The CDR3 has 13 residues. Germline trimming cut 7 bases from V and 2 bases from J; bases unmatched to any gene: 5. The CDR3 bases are TGCAGCGGACGGACTAGCGGCACCTACGAGCAGTACTTC. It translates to CSGRTSGTYEQYF.

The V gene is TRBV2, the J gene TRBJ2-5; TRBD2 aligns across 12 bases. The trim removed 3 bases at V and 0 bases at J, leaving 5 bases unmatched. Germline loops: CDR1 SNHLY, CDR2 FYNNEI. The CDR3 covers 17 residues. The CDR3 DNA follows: TGTGCCAGCAGTGATGCTAGACTAGCGGGGGACCAAGAGACCCAGTACTTC. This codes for CASSDARLAGDQETQYF.

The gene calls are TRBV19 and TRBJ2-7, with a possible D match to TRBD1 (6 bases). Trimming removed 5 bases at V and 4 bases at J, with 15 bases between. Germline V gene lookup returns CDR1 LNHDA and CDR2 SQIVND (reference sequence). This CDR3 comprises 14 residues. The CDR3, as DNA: TGTGCCAGTAGTTGGGGCCCAGGGGTTTACGAGCAGTACTTC. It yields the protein CASSWGPGVYEQYF.

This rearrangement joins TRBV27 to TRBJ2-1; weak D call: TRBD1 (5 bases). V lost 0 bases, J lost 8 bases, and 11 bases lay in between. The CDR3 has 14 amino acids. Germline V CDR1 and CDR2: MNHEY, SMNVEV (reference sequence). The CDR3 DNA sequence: TGTGCCAGCAGTTTATCGTTGGGCAGGGATGAGCAGTTCTTC. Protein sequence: CASSLSLGRDEQFF.

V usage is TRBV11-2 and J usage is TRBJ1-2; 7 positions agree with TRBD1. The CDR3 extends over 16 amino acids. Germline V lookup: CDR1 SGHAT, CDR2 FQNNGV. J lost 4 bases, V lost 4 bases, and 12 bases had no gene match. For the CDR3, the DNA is TGTGCCAGCAGCTCCCGGACAGGCCTAATTACCTATGGCTACACCTTC. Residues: CASSSRTGLITYGYTF. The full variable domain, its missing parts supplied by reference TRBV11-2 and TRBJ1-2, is EAGVAQSPRYKIIEKRQSVAFWCNPISGHATLYWYQQILGQGPKLLIQFQNNGVVDDSQLPKDRFSAERLKGVDSTLKIQPAKLEDSAVYLCASSSRTGLITYGYTFGSGTRLTVV.

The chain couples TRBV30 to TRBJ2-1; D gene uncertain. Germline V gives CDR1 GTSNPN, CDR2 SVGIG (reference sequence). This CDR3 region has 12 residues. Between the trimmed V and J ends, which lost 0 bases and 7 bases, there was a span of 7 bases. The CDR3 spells CAWSVPGNEQFF. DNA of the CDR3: TGTGCCTGGAGTGTACCCGGGAATGAGCAGTTCTTC.

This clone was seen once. CDR3 amino acids: CASSQDRVDTSYSPLHF. The CDR3 bases are TGCGCCAGCAGCCAAGATCGAGTGGACACCAGTTATTCACCCCTCCACTTT. The chain carries TRBV4-1 and TRBJ1-6; a possible D gene is TRBD1 (5 bases). V was clipped by 0 bases and J by 8 bases, with 17 bases between them. Germline loops: CDR1 MGHRA, CDR2 YSYEKL. CDR3 size: 17 residues.

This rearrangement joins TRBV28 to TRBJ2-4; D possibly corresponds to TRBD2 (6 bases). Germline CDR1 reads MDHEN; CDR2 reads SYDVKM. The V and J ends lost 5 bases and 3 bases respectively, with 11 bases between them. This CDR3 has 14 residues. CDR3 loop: CASSQWEDKNIQYF. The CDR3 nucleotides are TGTGCCAGCAGTCAGTGGGAGGACAAAAACATTCAGTACTTC. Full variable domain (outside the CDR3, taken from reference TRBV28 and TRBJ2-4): DVKVTQSSRYLVKRTGEKVFLECVQDMDHENMFWYRQDPGLGLRLIYFSYDVKMKEKGDIPEGYSVSREKKERFSLILESASTNQTSMYLCASSQWEDKNIQYFGAGTRLSVL.